This passage covers 29 T cell receptor beta chains from one sample sequenced in a study of T cell repertoires in cytomegalovirus infection. TCRdb processed the reads anew with MiXCR; each CDR3 protein has one entry. The sample includes about 360,000 distinct CDR3 sequences, approximately 18% of them seen just once. The sample consisted of PBMCs. The source is a human donor in good health (CMV status not recorded). Some clones in this sample may be carry-over from other donors' samples.

The rearrangement joins TRBV19 to TRBJ2-1; D gene ambiguous. CDR3 length equals 13 residues. The V gene lost 0 bases and the J gene lost 14 bases, with 14 bases spanning the gap. Germline V gives CDR1 LNHDA, CDR2 SQIVND (reference sequence). CDR3 protein: CASSIERAGLEFF. In DNA form, the CDR3 reads TGTGCCAGTAGTATAGAAAGGGCCGGGTTGGAGTTCTTC.

This clonotype was counted many times. The chain combines TRBV10-3 with TRBJ1-2; D is uncertain. The germline gives CDR1 ENHRY, CDR2 SYGVKD. The CDR3 loop spans 15 amino acids. V lost 4 bases and J lost 0, with 12 bases in between. CDR3 loop: CAISADGGANYGYTF. The DNA for the CDR3 is TGTGCCATCAGTGCGGACGGAGGAGCTAACTATGGCTACACCTTC.

A few counts support this clonotype. The rearrangement links TRBV19 to TRBJ1-6, with D perhaps matching TRBD1 (5 bases). Germline V gene sequence: CDR1 LNHDA, CDR2 SQIVND (reference sequence). The ends were cut back, 6 bases at V and 7 bases at J, with 22 bases in the middle. This CDR3 spans 17 amino acids. CDR3 sequence (DNA): TGTGCCAGTAGCCGCACCTCAGGGTCATTGGGAAATTCACCCCTCCACTTT. It translates to CASSRTSGSLGNSPLHF.

This chain connects TRBV6-1 to TRBJ2-1; D remains unclear. V gave up 10 bases and J gave up 4 bases, with 14 bases separating them. Per germline, CDR1 MNHNS and CDR2 SASEGT. There are 13 residues in the CDR3. The CDR3 coding sequence is TGTGCCACCGTTGGGGAAATATACAATGAGCAGTTCTTC. Protein: CATVGEIYNEQFF.

This clonotype has a handful of counts. The gene calls are TRBV18 and TRBJ2-1; 7 bases agree with TRBD2. Trimming removed 3 bases from V and 0 bases from J; junction bases left unmatched: 5. This CDR3 is built from 16 residues. Per germline, CDR1 KGHSH and CDR2 LQKENI. The CDR3: CASSPGGESSYNEQFF. The CDR3 DNA sequence: TGTGCCAGCTCACCTGGGGGGGAGAGCTCCTACAATGAGCAGTTCTTC. Together with reference TRBV18 and TRBJ2-1, the CDR3 gives the full variable domain: NAGVMQNPRHLVRRRGQEARLRCSPMKGHSHVYWYRQLPEEGLKFMVYLQKENIIDESGMPKERFSAEFPKEGPSILRIQQVVRGDSAAYFCASSPGGESSYNEQFFGPGTRLTVL.

The chain couples TRBV15 to TRBJ2-7, with 7 bases lining up with TRBD2. The CDR3 contains 16 residues. V dropped 1 base and J dropped 4; count of bases not matched to a gene: 10. The germline V gene has CDR1 LNHNV and CDR2 YYDKDF (reference sequence). Here the CDR3 reads CATSRGDRASGYEQYF. The CDR3 DNA reads as TGTGCCACCAGCAGAGGGGATCGGGCTAGCGGTTACGAGCAGTACTTC.

The chain uses TRBV6-5 and TRBJ2-2, with D perhaps matching TRBD2 (5 bases). CDR1 is MNHEY and CDR2 is SVGAGI in the germline V gene. The CDR3 loop spans 14 amino acids. With 6 bases removed from V and 5 bases from J, the gap between germline ends came to 13 bases. The CDR3 DNA sequence: TGTGCCAGCAGAGGAATCGGCGGGACCGGGGAGCTGTTTTTT. Encoded protein: CASRGIGGTGELFF.

This clonotype was seen ten or more times. This chain uses TRBV7-4 with TRBJ1-4; 7 bases agree with TRBD1. Germline assignment: CDR1 SGHVT and CDR2 SQSDAQ. The CDR3 is 15 residues long. V was clipped by 3 bases and J by 8 bases; unmatched bases: 9. The CDR3 sequence is CASSFSRGKGEKLFF. DNA of the CDR3: TGTGCCAGCAGCTTCTCCAGGGGGAAGGGGGAAAAACTGTTTTTT.

The chain links TRBV7-9 to TRBJ2-1, with D perhaps TRBD2 (5 bases). The V gene's germline CDR1 is SEHNR and CDR2 FQNEAQ (reference sequence). CDR3 size: 13 residues. The V gene lost 5 bases and the J gene lost 8 bases, with 13 bases spanning the gap. CDR3 nucleotide sequence: TGTGCCAGCAGCGCCCTGGACTTCTATGAGCAGTTCTTC. Its protein is CASSALDFYEQFF. The full variable domain, rest sourced from reference TRBV7-9 and TRBJ2-1, is DTGVSQNPRHKITKRGQNVTFRCDPISEHNRLYWYRQTLGQGPEFLTYFQNEAQLEKSRLLSDRFSAERPKGSFSTLEIQRTEQGDSAMYLCASSALDFYEQFFGPGTRLTVL.

J is TRBJ1-2 and V is TRBV19, with D possibly TRBD1 on 6 matching bases. Germline lookup yields CDR1 LNHDA and CDR2 SQIVND (reference sequence). Trimming took 6 bases from V and 1 from J, leaving 18 bases between them. This CDR3 is 16 amino acids long. The chain's CDR3 is CASRRTGTLNNYGYTF. The DNA of the CDR3 is TGTGCCAGTAGGCGTACAGGGACACTTAATAACTATGGCTACACCTTC.

This clonotype has just one count. The genes are TRBV7-2 and TRBJ2-7; D gene uncertain. V was trimmed by 5 bases and J by 3 bases, leaving 14 bases between them. Germline V CDR1 and CDR2: SGHTA, FQGNSA. The CDR3 totals 14 residues. CDR3 sequence: CASSPATTVYEQYF. CDR3 bases: TGTGCCAGCAGCCCTGCCACAACGGTCTACGAGCAGTACTTC.

At least ten counts were recorded for this clonotype. The rearrangement joins TRBV7-2 to TRBJ1-5; D call uncertain. V gave up 0 bases and J gave up 5 bases, with 11 bases separating them. Looked up from germline, CDR1 is SGHTA and CDR2 is FQGNSA. This CDR3 is 15 amino acids long. The CDR3 here is CASSLAGWGYQPQHF. The CDR3 nucleotides read TGTGCCAGCAGCTTAGCGGGATGGGGATATCAGCCCCAGCATTTT.

This clonotype showed up just a few times. The rearrangement links TRBV7-2 to TRBJ2-2, with TRBD2 identical over 8 bases. CDR1 and CDR2 from the germline V gene are SGHTA and FQGNSA. V lost 5 bases to trimming and J lost 4 bases; unmatched junction nucleotides: 6. This CDR3 has 15 amino acids. The CDR3 DNA follows: TGTGCCAGCAGCACCGGGACTAGTGGCACCGGGGAGCTGTTTTTT. It yields the protein CASSTGTSGTGELFF.

This clonotype was counted a few times. The V and J genes are TRBV12-3 or TRBV12-4 and TRBJ2-7, with D tentatively TRBD1 (5 bases). Trimming removed 6 bases at V and 3 bases at J, with 12 bases between. The CDR3 has 13 residues. DNA for the CDR3: TGTGCCAGCAGCTATAGACAGTACTACGAGCAGTACTTC. Translated, it gives CASSYRQYYEQYF.

This clonotype was recorded many times. The V gene is TRBV6-5, the J gene TRBJ1-3, with D hard to call. V shed 0 bases and J shed 0 bases, with 6 bases lying between them. The CDR3 has 15 amino acids. Germline values: CDR1 MNHEY, CDR2 SVGAGI. The CDR3 DNA sequence: TGTGCCAGCAGTTACTCGAGGGACTCTGGAAACACCATATATTTT. It is translated as CASSYSRDSGNTIYF.

This clonotype was counted only a few times. V gene TRBV18 combines with J gene TRBJ1-1; D call uncertain. V was cut by 5 bases and J by 4 bases, with 11 bases left in between. The CDR3 spans 13 residues. In germline, CDR1 is KGHSH, CDR2 LQKENI. The CDR3 is CASSTNPSTEAFF. In nucleotides, the CDR3 is TGTGCCAGCTCAACCAATCCGAGCACTGAAGCTTTCTTT.

V gene TRBV7-6 combines with J gene TRBJ1-1, with TRBD1 matching over 9 bases. CDR3 length: 15 residues. After removal of 5 bases from V and 3 bases from J, the junction contained 7 bases not matched to a gene. CDR1 is SGHVS, CDR2 FNYEAQ, per germline. This CDR3 reads CASSPRDREYTEAFF. CDR3 nucleotide sequence: TGTGCCAGCAGCCCCCGGGACAGGGAGTACACTGAAGCTTTCTTT.

The chain links TRBV12-3 or TRBV12-4 to TRBJ1-4; 11 bases are shared with TRBD1. J lost 7 bases, V lost 6 bases, and 7 bases had no gene match. The CDR3 is 15 residues long. As DNA, the CDR3 is TGTGCCAGCAGCCCTAGGGGGACAGGGGGTGAAAAACTGTTTTTT. Protein product: CASSPRGTGGEKLFF.

This sequence joins TRBV7-2 and TRBJ2-1, with D possibly matching TRBD2 (5 bases). The CDR3 has 13 amino acids. Trimming stripped 6 bases from V and 4 bases from J, with 10 bases between. Germline CDR1 reads SGHTA; CDR2 reads FQGNSA. CDR3 in DNA: TGTGCCAGCAGTCTCGACTATTACAATGAGCAGTTCTTC. This gives the protein CASSLDYYNEQFF.

The J gene is TRBJ1-6, the V gene TRBV10-3; TRBD1 might be the D (5 bases). Germline loops: CDR1 ENHRY, CDR2 SYGVKD. Trimming took off 0 bases at V and 6 bases at J, with 6 bases between the two ends. There are 14 residues in the CDR3. The CDR3 DNA reads TGTGCCATCAGTGAGTCGGGGACTAATTCACCCCTCCACTTT. It is translated as CAISESGTNSPLHF.

This clonotype has a count of ten or more. This sequence joins TRBV7-8 and TRBJ2-1, with D possibly matching TRBD2 (6 bases). This CDR3 has 17 residues. Trimming left V 1 base short and J 7 bases short, with 20 bases between. Germline V lookup: CDR1 SGHVS, CDR2 FQNEAQ. DNA for the CDR3: TGTGCCAGCAGCTTAGTAGAAATGATAGCGGTGTTGAATGAGCAGTTCTTC. Its translation: CASSLVEMIAVLNEQFF.

This clonotype was observed many times. This rearrangement joins TRBV15 to TRBJ1-6, with 7 bases that match TRBD1. V was pared by 0 bases and J by 7 bases, with 3 bases of the junction left unmatched. CDR3 length: 15 residues. Per germline, CDR1 LNHNV and CDR2 YYDKDF (reference sequence). Written as DNA, the CDR3 is TGTGCCACCAGCAGAGAGGGACAGCTGAATTCACCCCTCCACTTT. This sequence encodes CATSREGQLNSPLHF.

This clonotype was detected a few times. This chain joins TRBV5-4 and TRBJ2-3, with D tentatively TRBD2 (6 bases). V lost 0 bases and J 1 base, leaving 12 bases between the germline ends. Germline lookup yields CDR1 SGHNT and CDR2 YYREEE (reference sequence). The CDR3 is 16 residues long. CDR3 DNA: TGTGCCAGCAGCTTGGAACCACCGGGGGGCACAGATACGCAGTATTTT. Its translation: CASSLEPPGGTDTQYF. Filled out from reference TRBV5-4 and TRBJ2-3, the complete variable domain reads ETGVTQSPTHLIKTRGQQVTLRCSSQSGHNTVSWYQQALGQGPQFIFQYYREEENGRGNFPPRFSGLQFPNYSSELNVNALELDDSALYLCASSLEPPGGTDTQYFGPGTRLTVL.

This clonotype was recorded many times. The genes are TRBV7-2 and TRBJ2-2; a possible D gene is TRBD1 (6 bases). Germline CDR1 is SGHTA and CDR2 is FQGNSA. This CDR3 comprises 13 residues. The ends were cut back, 5 bases at V and 7 bases at J, with 11 bases in the middle. CDR3 nucleotide sequence: TGTGCCAGCAGCCAACAGGGTAACGGGGAGCTGTTTTTT. Translated: CASSQQGNGELFF.

In its sample, this clonotype was seen many times. V is TRBV7-2 and J is TRBJ2-3; no clear D gene. The V gene lost 2 bases and the J gene lost 3 bases, with 6 bases spanning the gap. The CDR3 contains 13 residues. CDR1 and CDR2 from the germline V gene are SGHTA and FQGNSA. The CDR3 region is CASSLSITDTQYF. As DNA, the CDR3 is TGTGCCAGCAGCTTATCTATAACAGATACGCAGTATTTT.

At least ten counts were recorded for this clonotype. The chain combines TRBV7-2 with TRBJ1-1; D unresolved. Per germline, CDR1 SGHTA and CDR2 FQGNSA. V was cut by 1 base and J by 3 bases, with 12 bases left in between. The CDR3 covers 15 residues. For the CDR3, the DNA is TGTGCCAGCAGCTTAGGGAGCGGAGTTTACACTGAAGCTTTCTTT. Its protein product is CASSLGSGVYTEAFF.

This clonotype has only a few counts. This chain connects TRBV14 to TRBJ2-4, with 12 bases matching TRBD1. CDR1 and CDR2 (germline): SGHDN, FVKESK. V lost 4 bases to trimming and J lost 7 bases; unmatched junction nucleotides: 8. The CDR3 has 16 amino acids. Written as DNA, the CDR3 is TGTGCCAGCAGCCGCCCCGTGGGACAGGGGGCGAACATTCAGTACTTC. Its translation: CASSRPVGQGANIQYF.

The sample holds a few counts of this clonotype. The chain has TRBV2 and TRBJ2-1; 9 bases are shared with TRBD1. V gave up 5 bases and J gave up 9 bases; unmatched junction bases: 11. Per the germline V gene, CDR1 is SNHLY and CDR2 is FYNNEI. The CDR3 consists of 15 residues. Here the CDR3 DNA reads TGTGCCAGCAGTAATCAAGGGACAGGGCTTAGTGAGCAGTTCTTC. It is translated as CASSNQGTGLSEQFF.

In regard to this clonotype: This clone may be a read error of a much larger clone one base away. Likely a read error: the CDR3 ends without its conserved phenylalanine or tryptophan. As DNA, the CDR3 is TGCGCCAGCAGTCAATCCCGGGACAGACCCCTCAATGAGCAGTTCTCC. It specifies CASSQSRDRPLNEQFS. The J gene is TRBJ2-1, the V gene TRBV23-1; the match to TRBD1 covers 7 bases. TRBV23-1 is an open reading frame, and its role is uncertain. The CDR3 sequence is 16 residues long. V was pared by 0 bases and J by 6 bases, with 8 bases of the junction left unmatched.